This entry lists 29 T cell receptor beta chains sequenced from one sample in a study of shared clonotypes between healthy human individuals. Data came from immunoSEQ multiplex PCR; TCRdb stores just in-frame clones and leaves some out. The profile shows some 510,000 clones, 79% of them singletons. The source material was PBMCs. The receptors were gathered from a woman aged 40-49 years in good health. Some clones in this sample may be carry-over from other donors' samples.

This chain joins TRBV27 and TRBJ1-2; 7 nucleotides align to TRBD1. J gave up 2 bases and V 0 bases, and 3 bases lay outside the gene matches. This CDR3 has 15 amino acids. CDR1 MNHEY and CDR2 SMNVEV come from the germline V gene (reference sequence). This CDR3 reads CASSLSRTGNYGYTF. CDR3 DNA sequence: TGTGCCAGCAGTTTATCGAGGACAGGCAACTATGGCTACACCTTC.

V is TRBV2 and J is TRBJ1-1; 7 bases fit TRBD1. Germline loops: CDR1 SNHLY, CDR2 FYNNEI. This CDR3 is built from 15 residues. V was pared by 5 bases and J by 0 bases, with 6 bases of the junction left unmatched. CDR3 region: CASSREGAMNTEAFF. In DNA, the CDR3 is TGTGCCAGCAGTCGGGAGGGGGCTATGAACACTGAAGCTTTCTTT. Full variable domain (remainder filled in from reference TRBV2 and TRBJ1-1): EPEVTQTPSHQVTQMGQEVILRCVPISNHLYFYWYRQILGQKVEFLVSFYNNEISEKSEIFDDQFSVERPDGSNFTLKIRSTKLEDSAMYFCASSREGAMNTEAFFGQGTRLTVV.

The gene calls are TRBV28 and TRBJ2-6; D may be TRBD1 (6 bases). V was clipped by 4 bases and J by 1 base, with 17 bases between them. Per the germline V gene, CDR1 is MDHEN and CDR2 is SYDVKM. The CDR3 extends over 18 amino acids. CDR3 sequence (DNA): TGTGCCAGCAGTTACCCCACAGGGAGTTCATCTGGGGCCAACGTCCTGACTTTC. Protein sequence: CASSYPTGSSSGANVLTF.

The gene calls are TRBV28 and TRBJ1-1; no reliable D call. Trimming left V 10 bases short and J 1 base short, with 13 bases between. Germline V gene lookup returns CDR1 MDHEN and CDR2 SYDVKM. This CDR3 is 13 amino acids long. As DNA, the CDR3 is TGTGCCACCGGGGTATTCGGGAACACTGAAGCTTTCTTT. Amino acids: CATGVFGNTEAFF.

CDR3 in amino acids: CASSLERSGSYEQFF. For the CDR3, the DNA is TGCGCCAGCAGCTTGGAGCGGAGCGGGAGCTATGAGCAGTTCTTC. The chain couples TRBV5-1 to TRBJ2-1; 8 nucleotides line up with TRBD2. CDR1 is SGHRS, CDR2 YFSETQ, per germline. The CDR3 has 15 amino acids. V was clipped by 0 bases and J by 8 bases; unmatched bases: 7.

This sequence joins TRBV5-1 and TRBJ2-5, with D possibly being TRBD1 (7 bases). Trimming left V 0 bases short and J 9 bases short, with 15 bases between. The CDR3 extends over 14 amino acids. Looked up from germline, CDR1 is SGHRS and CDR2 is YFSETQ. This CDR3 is CASSLGQGPGAQYF. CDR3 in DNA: TGCGCCAGCAGCTTGGGACAGGGCCCGGGGGCCCAGTACTTC.

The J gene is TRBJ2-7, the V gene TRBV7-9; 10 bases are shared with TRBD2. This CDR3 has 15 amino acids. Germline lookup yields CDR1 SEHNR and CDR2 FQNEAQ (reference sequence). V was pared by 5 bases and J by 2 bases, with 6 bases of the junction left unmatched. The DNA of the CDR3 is TGTGCCAGCAGCCCTCCCCTAGCGGGGGCCTACGAGCAGTACTTC. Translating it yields CASSPPLAGAYEQYF.

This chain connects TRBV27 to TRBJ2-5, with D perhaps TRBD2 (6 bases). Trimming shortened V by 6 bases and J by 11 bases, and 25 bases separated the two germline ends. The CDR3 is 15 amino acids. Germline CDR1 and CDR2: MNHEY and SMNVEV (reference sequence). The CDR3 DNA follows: TGTGCCAGCAGATATAGCCGTGAGGAGGGGATGGAGCAGTACTTC. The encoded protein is CASRYSREEGMEQYF.

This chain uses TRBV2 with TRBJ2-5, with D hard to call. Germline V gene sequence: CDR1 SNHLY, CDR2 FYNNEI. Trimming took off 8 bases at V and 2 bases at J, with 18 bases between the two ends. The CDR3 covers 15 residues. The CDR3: CASSRAPWFQETQYF. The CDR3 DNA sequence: TGTGCCAGCTCGCGTGCGCCTTGGTTTCAAGAGACCCAGTACTTC.

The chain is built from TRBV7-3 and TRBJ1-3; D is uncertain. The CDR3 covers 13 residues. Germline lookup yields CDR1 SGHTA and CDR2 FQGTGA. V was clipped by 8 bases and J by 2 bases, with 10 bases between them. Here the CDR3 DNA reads TGTGCCAGCTCACCTGCGGCTGGAAACACCATATATTTT. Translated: CASSPAAGNTIYF.

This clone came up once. The CDR3 protein is CSVGTPRAYEQYF. CDR3 nucleotide sequence: TGCAGCGTCGGGACTCCGCGGGCGTACGAGCAGTACTTC. V gene TRBV29-1 combines with J gene TRBJ2-7; TRBD2 might be the D (6 bases). Trimming left V 6 bases short and J 4 bases short, with 16 bases between. The CDR3 consists of 13 residues. CDR1 and CDR2 (germline): SQVTM, ANQGSEA.

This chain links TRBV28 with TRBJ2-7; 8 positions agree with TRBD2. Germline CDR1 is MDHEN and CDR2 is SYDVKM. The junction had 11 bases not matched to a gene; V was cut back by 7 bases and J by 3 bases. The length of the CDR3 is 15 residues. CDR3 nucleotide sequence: TGTGCCAGCACCCCCGCCGGGAGCGGGAGCTACGAGCAGTACTTC. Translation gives CASTPAGSGSYEQYF.

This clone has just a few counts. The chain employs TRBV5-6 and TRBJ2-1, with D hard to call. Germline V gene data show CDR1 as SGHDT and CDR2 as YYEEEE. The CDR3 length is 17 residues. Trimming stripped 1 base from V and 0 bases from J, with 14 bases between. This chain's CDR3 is CASSLPGHANSYNEQFF. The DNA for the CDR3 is TGTGCCAGCAGCTTGCCCGGGCATGCCAACTCCTACAATGAGCAGTTCTTC. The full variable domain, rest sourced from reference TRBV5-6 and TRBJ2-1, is DAGVTQSPTHLIKTRGQQVTLRCSPKSGHDTVSWYQQALGQGPQFIFQYYEEEERQRGNFPDRFSGHQFPNYSSELNVNALLLGDSALYLCASSLPGHANSYNEQFFGPGTRLTVL.

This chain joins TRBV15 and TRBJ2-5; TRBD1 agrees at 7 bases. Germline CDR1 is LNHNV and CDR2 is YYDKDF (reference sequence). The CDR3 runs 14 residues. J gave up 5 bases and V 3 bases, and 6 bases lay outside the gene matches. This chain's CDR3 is CATSRTGSLETQYF. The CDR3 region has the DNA TGTGCCACCAGCAGGACAGGGTCATTGGAGACCCAGTACTTC.

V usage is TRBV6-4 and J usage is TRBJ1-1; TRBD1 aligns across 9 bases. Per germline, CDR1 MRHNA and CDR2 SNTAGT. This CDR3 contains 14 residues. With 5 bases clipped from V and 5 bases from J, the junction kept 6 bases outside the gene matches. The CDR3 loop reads CASSSQGAGTEAFF. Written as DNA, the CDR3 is TGTGCCAGCAGTTCACAGGGGGCGGGAACTGAAGCTTTCTTT.

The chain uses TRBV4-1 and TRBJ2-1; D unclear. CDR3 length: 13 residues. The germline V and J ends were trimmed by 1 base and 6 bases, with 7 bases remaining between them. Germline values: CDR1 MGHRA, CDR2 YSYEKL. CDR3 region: CASSQALRNEQFF. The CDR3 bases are TGCGCCAGCAGCCAAGCGTTGCGCAATGAGCAGTTCTTC.

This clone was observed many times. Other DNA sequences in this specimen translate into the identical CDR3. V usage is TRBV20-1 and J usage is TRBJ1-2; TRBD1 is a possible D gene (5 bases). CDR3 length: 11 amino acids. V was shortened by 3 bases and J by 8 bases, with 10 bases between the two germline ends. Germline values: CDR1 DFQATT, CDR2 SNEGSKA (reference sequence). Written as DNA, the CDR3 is TGCAGTGCTAGTCGGGGGGAGGGCTACACCTTC. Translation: CSASRGEGYTF.

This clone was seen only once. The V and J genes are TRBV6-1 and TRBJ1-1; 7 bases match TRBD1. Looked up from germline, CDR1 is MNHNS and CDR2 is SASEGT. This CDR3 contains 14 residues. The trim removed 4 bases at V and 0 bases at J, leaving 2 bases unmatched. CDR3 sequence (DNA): TGTGCCAGCAGTGGCGGACAGGTGAACACTGAAGCTTTCTTT. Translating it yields CASSGGQVNTEAFF.

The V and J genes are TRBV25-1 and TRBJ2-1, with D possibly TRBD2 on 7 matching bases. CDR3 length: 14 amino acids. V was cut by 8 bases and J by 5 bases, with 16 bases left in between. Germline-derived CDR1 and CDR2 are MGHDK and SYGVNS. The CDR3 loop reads CASGRGGGDNEQFF. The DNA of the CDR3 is TGTGCCAGCGGACGAGGGGGGGGTGACAATGAGCAGTTCTTC.

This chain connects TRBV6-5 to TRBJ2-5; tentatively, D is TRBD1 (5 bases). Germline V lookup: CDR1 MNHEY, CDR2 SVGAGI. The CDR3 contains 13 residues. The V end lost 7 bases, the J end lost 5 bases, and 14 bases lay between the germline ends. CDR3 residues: CASKTRGWETQYF. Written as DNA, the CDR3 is TGTGCCAGCAAAACAAGGGGCTGGGAGACCCAGTACTTC.

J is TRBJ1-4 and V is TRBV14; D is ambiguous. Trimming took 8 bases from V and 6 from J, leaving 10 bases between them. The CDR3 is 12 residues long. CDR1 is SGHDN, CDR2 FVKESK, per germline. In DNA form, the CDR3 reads TGTGCCAGCTCTCGACCCGATGAAAAACTGTTTTTT. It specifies CASSRPDEKLFF.

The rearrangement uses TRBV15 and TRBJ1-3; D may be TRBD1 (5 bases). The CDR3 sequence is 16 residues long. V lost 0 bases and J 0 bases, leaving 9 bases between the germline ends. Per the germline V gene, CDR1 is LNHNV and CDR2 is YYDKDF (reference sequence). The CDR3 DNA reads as TGTGCCACCAGCAGAGATAAGGGGCCCTCTGGAAACACCATATATTTT. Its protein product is CATSRDKGPSGNTIYF.

CDR3 nucleotides: TGTGCCAGCAGCTTAGGCCGGGACAGGGGGCACGCAGATACGCAGTATTTT. Amino acids: CASSLGRDRGHADTQYF. This chain links TRBV11-2 with TRBJ2-3, with 12 positions matching TRBD1. This CDR3 comprises 17 residues. Trimming took 1 base from V and 4 from J; bases not matched to a gene: 6. In germline, CDR1 is SGHAT, CDR2 FQNNGV.

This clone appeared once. CDR3 nucleotide sequence: TGTGCCTGGAGTGGGGGACCATACAATGAGCAGTTCTTC. Translated: CAWSGGPYNEQFF. The chain employs TRBV30 and TRBJ2-1, with D tentatively TRBD1 or TRBD2 (5 bases each). CDR3 size: 13 residues. V was shortened by 1 base and J by 4 bases, with 8 bases between the two germline ends. Germline V gives CDR1 GTSNPN, CDR2 SVGIG (reference sequence).

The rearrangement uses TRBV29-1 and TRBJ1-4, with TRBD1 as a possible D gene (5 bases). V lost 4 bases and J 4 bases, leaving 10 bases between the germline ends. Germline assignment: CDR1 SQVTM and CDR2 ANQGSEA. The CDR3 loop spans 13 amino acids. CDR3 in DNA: TGCAGCGTTGGGGACGTCGTTAATGAAAAACTGTTTTTT. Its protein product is CSVGDVVNEKLFF. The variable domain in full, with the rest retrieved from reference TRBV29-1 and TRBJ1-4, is SAVISQKPSRDICQRGTSLTIQCQVDSQVTMMFWYRQQPGQSLTLIATANQGSEATYESGFVIDKFPISRPNLTFSTLTVSNMSPEDSSIYLCSVGDVVNEKLFFGSGTQLSVL.

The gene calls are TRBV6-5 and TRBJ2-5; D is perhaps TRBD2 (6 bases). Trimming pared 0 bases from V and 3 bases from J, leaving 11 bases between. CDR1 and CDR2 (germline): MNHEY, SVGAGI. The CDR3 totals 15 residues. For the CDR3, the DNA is TGTGCCAGCAGTTACTCGTTCACGGGGGAAGAGACCCAGTACTTC. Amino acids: CASSYSFTGEETQYF.

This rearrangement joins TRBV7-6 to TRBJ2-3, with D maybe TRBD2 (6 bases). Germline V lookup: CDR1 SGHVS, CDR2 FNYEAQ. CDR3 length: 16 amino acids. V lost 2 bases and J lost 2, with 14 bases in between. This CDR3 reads CASSLRGAGVTDTQYF. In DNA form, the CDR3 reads TGTGCCAGCAGCTTACGGGGAGCGGGTGTCACAGATACGCAGTATTTT.

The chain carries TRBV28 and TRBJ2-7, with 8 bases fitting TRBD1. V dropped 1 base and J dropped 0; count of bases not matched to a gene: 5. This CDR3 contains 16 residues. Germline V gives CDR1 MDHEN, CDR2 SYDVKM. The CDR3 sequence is CASSLLTGQVSYEQYF. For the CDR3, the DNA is TGTGCCAGCAGTTTATTAACGGGACAGGTCTCCTACGAGCAGTACTTC.

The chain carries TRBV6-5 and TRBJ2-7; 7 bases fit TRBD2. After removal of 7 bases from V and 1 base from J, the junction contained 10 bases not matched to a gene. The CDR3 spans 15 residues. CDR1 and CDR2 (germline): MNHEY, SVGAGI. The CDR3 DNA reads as TGTGCCAGCACCCCCACGGGGGGAGGATCCTACGAGCAGTACTTC. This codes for CASTPTGGGSYEQYF.